Listed below are T cell receptor beta chains from one sample, sequenced in a study of early T cells in non-severe SARS-CoV-2 infection. TCRdb fed the 5' RACE reads into MiXCR, producing one record per CDR3 protein. Here the sample spans about 48,000 distinct CDR3 sequences, around 6% being singletons. Sequenced input: whole blood. The receptor source for this set is an adult who was a healthcare worker with PCR-confirmed SARS-CoV-2 infection or an uninfected control (not recorded which). Both conserved end residues are part of each CDR3. D genes are given only for firm matches. Clone size is shown for a subset of rows, as once, few, many or a class of expanded clone.

abundance,d_gene,j_gene,v_gene,CDR3aa,CDR3nt
many,TRBD2,TRBJ2-3,TRBV6-5,CASSYSAGASTDTQYF,TGTGCCAGCAGTTACTCCGCGGGAGCTAGCACAGATACGCAGTATTTT
few,.,TRBJ2-5,TRBV6-1,CASSLPWTPGGTQYF,TGTGCCAGCTCGTTGCCGTGGACTCCCGGTGGGACCCAGTACTTC
many,TRBD2,TRBJ2-1,TRBV19,CATLSGSPYNEQFF,TGTGCCACTCTTAGCGGGAGTCCTTATAATGAGCAGTTCTTC
few,.,TRBJ2-5,TRBV29-1,CSVRGVGREETQYF,TGCAGCGTTAGAGGAGTCGGGCGAGAAGAGACCCAGTACTTC
few,.,TRBJ1-1,TRBV3-1,CASSTTGEAFF,TGTGCCAGCAGCACGACGGGAGAAGCTTTCTTT
many,TRBD1,TRBJ2-1,TRBV6-4,CASSAGTGGYNEQFF,TGTGCCAGCAGTGCCGGGACAGGGGGCTACAATGAGCAGTTCTTC
many,TRBD1,TRBJ2-5,TRBV7-8,CASSSGAGGNGETQYF,TGTGCCAGCAGCTCCGGGGCAGGGGGCAACGGGGAGACCCAGTACTTC
few,TRBD1,TRBJ2-5,TRBV6-2/TRBV6-3,CASSYSVRTGGRETQYF,TGTGCCAGCAGTTACTCAGTACGGACAGGGGGACGAGAGACCCAGTACTTC
many,TRBD2,TRBJ2-7,TRBV6-6,CASTPGRAYEQYF,TGTGCCAGCACCCCGGGGAGGGCCTACGAGCAGTACTTC
.,.,TRBJ1-1,TRBV7-2,CASSPGAYTEAFF,TGTGCCAGCAGCCCGGGAGCTTACACTGAAGCTTTCTTT
many,.,TRBJ2-1,TRBV7-2,CASSPRTGSLREFF,TGTGCCAGCAGCCCTAGGACGGGATCCCTTAGGGAGTTCTTC
many,.,TRBJ1-1,TRBV5-1,CASSAAGFNTEAFF,TGCGCCAGCAGCGCCGCGGGCTTCAACACTGAAGCTTTCTTT
many,.,TRBJ2-1,TRBV6-2/TRBV6-3,CASSYDGYNEQFF,TGTGCCAGCAGTTACGACGGATACAATGAGCAGTTCTTC
.,.,TRBJ2-7,TRBV6-1,CASRRTQTAYEQYF,TGTGCCAGCAGGAGGACACAAACAGCCTACGAGCAGTACTTC
many,TRBD1,TRBJ1-6,TRBV29-1,CSVSDRGPYSPLHF,TGCAGCGTCTCCGACAGGGGGCCCTATTCACCCCTCCACTTT
.,TRBD1,TRBJ1-4,TRBV2,CASSRDSAATNEKLFF,TGTGCCAGCAGCCGGGACAGTGCCGCAACTAATGAAAAACTGTTTTTT
many,.,TRBJ1-1,TRBV21-1,CASSKVTESFF,TGTGCCAGCAGCAAAGTTACAGAGTCTTTCTTT
many,TRBD2,TRBJ2-5,TRBV5-1,CASSSGTRQAQYF,TGCGCCAGCAGCTCCGGGACTAGACAGGCCCAGTACTTC
many,TRBD2,TRBJ2-5,TRBV7-6,CASSGGNVAGDQETQYF,TGTGCCAGCAGCGGAGGGAACGTAGCGGGGGACCAAGAGACCCAGTACTTC
.,TRBD1,TRBJ1-2,TRBV29-1,CSAHLTGNYGYTF,TGCAGCGCCCACTTGACAGGGAACTATGGCTACACCTTC
many,.,TRBJ1-1,TRBV6-2/TRBV6-3,CASSYSGPGLTEAFF,TGTGCCAGCAGTTACTCGGGACCCGGATTGACTGAAGCTTTCTTT
many,TRBD1,TRBJ1-5,TRBV4-1,CASSSWTGGPQHF,TGCGCCAGCAGCTCCTGGACAGGGGGACCCCAGCATTTT
many,TRBD1,TRBJ1-2,TRBV28,CASSLFNSGQATGYTF,TGTGCCAGCAGTTTATTCAATTCGGGACAGGCGACTGGCTACACCTTC
.,TRBD1,TRBJ2-1,TRBV10-3,CAITLGTGGSHEQFF,TGTGCCATCACCCTTGGAACAGGGGGGAGCCATGAGCAGTTCTTC
.,.,TRBJ2-2,TRBV12-3/TRBV12-4,CASSLIQHGELFF,TGTGCCAGCAGTTTAATTCAGCACGGGGAGCTGTTTTTT
many,TRBD1,TRBJ2-3,TRBV4-3,CASRLGTGGGDTQYF,TGCGCCAGCAGACTCGGGACAGGGGGAGGAGATACGCAGTATTTT
.,TRBD1,TRBJ2-1,TRBV29-1,CSAVSGTVDNEQFF,TGCAGCGCTGTGTCCGGGACAGTAGACAATGAGCAGTTCTTC
many,.,TRBJ2-3,TRBV7-2,CASSILTDTQYF,TGTGCCAGCAGCATTCTCACAGATACGCAGTATTTT
many,TRBD2,TRBJ2-1,TRBV27,CASSIGTSGWYNEQFF,TGTGCCAGCAGCATAGGGACTAGCGGGTGGTACAATGAGCAGTTCTTC
many,.,TRBJ1-2,TRBV6-2/TRBV6-3,CASRPGTGRRYTF,TGTGCCAGCAGACCCGGGACGGGACGGCGCTACACCTTC